This TCR beta chain appears in the sequencing data of a study of response to subunit inactivated influenza vaccine. The CDR3 has 12 amino acids. Trimming took 10 bases from V and 3 from J; bases not matched to a gene: 6. From germline, CDR1 is ENHRY and CDR2 SYGVKD. One entry per CDR3 protein results from TCRdb running MiXCR on the RT-PCR reads. The data contain roughly 550,000 distinct CDR3 sequences, under 30% of them seen just once; the ten biggest clones take up 2.5% to 3%. This clonotype was counted a few times. The same sample was also studied in work on T cells expressing NK-cell markers. From that second work: 5'RACE template switching with UMIs produced the TCR beta cDNA. Among the eight sequenced donors, seven tested HCMV-seropositive and one tested seronegative. Whether expanded NKG2C+ T cell clones were HCMV-specific remained unclear.

Sequencing was performed on CD4+ T cells sorted from PBMCs, taken 11 to 12 days after vaccination. The TCR was taken from a man between 50 and 59 years old who received an inactivated influenza vaccine. The chain carries TRBV10-3 and TRBJ2-7; 7 bases fit TRBD1. CDR3 DNA sequence: TGTGCCACCCGACAGGGAGACTACGAGCAGTACTTC. Encoded protein: CATRQGDYEQYF.